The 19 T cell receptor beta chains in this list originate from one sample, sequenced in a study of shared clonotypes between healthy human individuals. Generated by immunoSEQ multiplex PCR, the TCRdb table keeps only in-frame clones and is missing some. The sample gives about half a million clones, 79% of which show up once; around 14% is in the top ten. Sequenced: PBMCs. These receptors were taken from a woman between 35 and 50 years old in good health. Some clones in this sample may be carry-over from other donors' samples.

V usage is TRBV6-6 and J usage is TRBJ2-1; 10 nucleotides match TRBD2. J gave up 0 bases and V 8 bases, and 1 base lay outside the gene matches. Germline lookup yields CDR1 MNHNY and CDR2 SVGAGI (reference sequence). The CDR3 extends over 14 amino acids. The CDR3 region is CASLAGGSYNEQFF. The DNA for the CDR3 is TGTGCCAGCTTAGCGGGAGGCTCCTACAATGAGCAGTTCTTC.

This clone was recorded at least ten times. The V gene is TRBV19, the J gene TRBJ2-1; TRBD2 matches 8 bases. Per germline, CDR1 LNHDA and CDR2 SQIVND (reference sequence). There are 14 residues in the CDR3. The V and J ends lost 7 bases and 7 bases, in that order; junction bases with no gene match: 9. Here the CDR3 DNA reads TGTGCCAGTAAACTAGCGGTACAGACGAATGAGCAGTTCTTC. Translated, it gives CASKLAVQTNEQFF.

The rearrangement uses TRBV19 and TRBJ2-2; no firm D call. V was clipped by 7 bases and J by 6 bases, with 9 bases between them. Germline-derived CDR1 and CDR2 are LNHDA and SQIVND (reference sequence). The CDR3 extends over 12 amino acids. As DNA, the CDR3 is TGTGCCAGTAATAGTCGGGCCGGGGAGCTGTTTTTT. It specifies CASNSRAGELFF.

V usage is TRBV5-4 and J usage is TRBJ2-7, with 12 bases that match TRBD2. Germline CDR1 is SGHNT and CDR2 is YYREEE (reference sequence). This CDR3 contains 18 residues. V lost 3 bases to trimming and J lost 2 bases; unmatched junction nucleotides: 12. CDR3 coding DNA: TGTGCCAGCAGCTCCAGCATCCTGACTAGCGGGAGCCCCTACGAGCAGTACTTC. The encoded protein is CASSSSILTSGSPYEQYF.

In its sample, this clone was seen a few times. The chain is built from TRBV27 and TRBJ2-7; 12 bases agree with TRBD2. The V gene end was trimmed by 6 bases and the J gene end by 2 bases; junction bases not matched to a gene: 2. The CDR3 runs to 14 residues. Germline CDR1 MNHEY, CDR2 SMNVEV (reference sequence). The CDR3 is CASRLAGGTYEQYF. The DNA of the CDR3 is TGTGCCAGCAGACTAGCGGGAGGCACCTACGAGCAGTACTTC.

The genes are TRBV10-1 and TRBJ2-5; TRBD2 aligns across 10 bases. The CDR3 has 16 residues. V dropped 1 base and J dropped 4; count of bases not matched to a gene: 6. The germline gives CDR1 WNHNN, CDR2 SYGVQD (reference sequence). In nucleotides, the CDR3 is TGCGCCAGCAGTGAGTTGGCTAGCGGGAGCTCAGAGACCCAGTACTTC. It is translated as CASSELASGSSETQYF.

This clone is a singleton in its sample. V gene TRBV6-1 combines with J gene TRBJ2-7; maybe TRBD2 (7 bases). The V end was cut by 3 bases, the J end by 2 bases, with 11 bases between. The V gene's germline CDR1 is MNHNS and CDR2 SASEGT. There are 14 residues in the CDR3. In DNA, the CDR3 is TGTGCCAGCAGTGACCGGGGGGCGGCCTACGAGCAGTACTTC. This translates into CASSDRGAAYEQYF.

DNA of the CDR3: TGTGCCAGCAGCCCGCGGGAGGGCCTCCCCTTTCTGGGCAATGAGCAGTTCTTC. Translating it yields CASSPREGLPFLGNEQFF. The gene calls are TRBV9 and TRBJ2-1, with 9 bases lining up with TRBD2. The length of the CDR3 is 18 residues. Per the germline V gene, CDR1 is SGDLS and CDR2 is YYNGEE. Losses at the gene ends were 4 bases for V and 6 bases for J; bases not matched to a gene: 17.

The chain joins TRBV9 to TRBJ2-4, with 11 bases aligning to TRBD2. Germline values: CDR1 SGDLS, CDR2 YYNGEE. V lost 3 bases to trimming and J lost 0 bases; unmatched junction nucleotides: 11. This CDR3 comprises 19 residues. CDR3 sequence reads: CASSGRLVSGRGAKNIQYF. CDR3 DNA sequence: TGTGCCAGCAGCGGACGACTCGTTAGCGGGAGGGGAGCCAAAAACATTCAGTACTTC.

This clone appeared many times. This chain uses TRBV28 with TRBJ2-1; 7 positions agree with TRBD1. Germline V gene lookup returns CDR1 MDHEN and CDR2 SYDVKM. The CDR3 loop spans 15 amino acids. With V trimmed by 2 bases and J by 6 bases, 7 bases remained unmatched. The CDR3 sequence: CASSLIDRDSNEQFF. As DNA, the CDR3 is TGTGCCAGCAGTTTAATTGATCGGGACAGCAATGAGCAGTTCTTC. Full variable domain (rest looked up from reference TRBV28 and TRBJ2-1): DVKVTQSSRYLVKRTGEKVFLECVQDMDHENMFWYRQDPGLGLRLIYFSYDVKMKEKGDIPEGYSVSREKKERFSLILESASTNQTSMYLCASSLIDRDSNEQFFGPGTRLTVL.

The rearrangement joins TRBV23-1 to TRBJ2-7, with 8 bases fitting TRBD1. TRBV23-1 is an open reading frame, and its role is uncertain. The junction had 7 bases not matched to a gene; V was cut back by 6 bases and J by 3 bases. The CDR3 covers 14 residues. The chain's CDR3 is CASRLGQDNYEQYF. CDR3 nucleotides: TGCGCCAGCAGGCTGGGACAGGATAACTACGAGCAGTACTTC.

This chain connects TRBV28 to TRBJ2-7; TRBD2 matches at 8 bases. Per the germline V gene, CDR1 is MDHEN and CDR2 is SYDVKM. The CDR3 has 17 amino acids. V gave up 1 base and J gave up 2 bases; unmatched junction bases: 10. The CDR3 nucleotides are TGTGCCAGCAGTTTATCGGCCAGCGGGAGATCGACCTACGAGCAGTACTTC. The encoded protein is CASSLSASGRSTYEQYF.

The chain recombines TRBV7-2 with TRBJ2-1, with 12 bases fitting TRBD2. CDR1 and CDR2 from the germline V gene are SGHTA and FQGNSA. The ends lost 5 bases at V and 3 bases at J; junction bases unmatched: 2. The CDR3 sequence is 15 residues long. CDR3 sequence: CASSVTSGSYNEQFF. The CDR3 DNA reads TGTGCCAGCAGCGTGACTAGCGGGAGCTACAATGAGCAGTTCTTC. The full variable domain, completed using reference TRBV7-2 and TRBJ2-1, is GAGVSQSPSNKVTEKGKDVELRCDPISGHTALYWYRQSLGQGLEFLIYFQGNSAPDKSGLPSDRFSAERTGGSVSTLTIQRTQQEDSAVYLCASSVTSGSYNEQFFGPGTRLTVL.

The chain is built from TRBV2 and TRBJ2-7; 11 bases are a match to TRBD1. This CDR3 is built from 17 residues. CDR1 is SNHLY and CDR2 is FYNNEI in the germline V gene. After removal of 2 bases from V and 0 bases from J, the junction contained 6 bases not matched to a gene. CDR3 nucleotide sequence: TGTGCCAGCAGTGAATGGACAGGGGGCCGGAGCTCCTACGAGCAGTACTTC. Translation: CASSEWTGGRSSYEQYF.

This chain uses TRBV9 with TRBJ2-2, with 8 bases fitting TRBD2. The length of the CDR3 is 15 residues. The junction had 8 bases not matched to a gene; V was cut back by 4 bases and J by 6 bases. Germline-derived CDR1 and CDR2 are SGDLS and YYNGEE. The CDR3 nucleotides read TGTGCCAGCAGCCCCCGGGTAGCGGGACCCGGGGAGCTGTTTTTT. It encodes CASSPRVAGPGELFF. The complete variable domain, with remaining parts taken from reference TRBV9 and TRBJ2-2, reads DSGVTQTPKHLITATGQRVTLRCSPRSGDLSVYWYQQSLDQGLQFLIQYYNGEERAKGNILERFSAQQFPDLHSELNLSSLELGDSALYFCASSPRVAGPGELFFGEGSRLTVL.

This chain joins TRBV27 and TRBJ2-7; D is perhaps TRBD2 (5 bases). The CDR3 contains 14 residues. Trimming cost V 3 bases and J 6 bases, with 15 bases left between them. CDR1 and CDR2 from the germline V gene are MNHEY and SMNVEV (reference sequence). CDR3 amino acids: CASSLSTWTSEQYF. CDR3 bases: TGTGCCAGCAGTTTGTCAACCTGGACTTCCGAGCAGTACTTC.

CDR3 bases: TGTGCCAGCAGCCCTCAGGGAAGCGGGGAGCTGTTTTTT. This encodes CASSPQGSGELFF. The V gene is TRBV7-3, the J gene TRBJ2-2, with TRBD1 as a possible D gene (5 bases). CDR1 is SGHTA and CDR2 is FQGTGA in the germline V gene. With 5 bases removed from V and 7 bases from J, the gap between germline ends came to 11 bases. CDR3 length equals 13 residues.

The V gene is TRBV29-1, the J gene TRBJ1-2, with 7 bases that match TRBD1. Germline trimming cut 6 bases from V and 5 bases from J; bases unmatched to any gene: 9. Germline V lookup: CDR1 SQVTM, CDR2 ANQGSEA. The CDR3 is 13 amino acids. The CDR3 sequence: CSVRKSGGYGYTF. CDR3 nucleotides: TGCAGCGTGCGTAAATCAGGGGGATATGGCTACACCTTC.

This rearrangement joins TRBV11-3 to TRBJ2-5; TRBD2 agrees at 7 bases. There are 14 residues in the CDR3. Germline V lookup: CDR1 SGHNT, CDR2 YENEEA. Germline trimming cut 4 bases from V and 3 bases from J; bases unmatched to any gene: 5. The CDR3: CASSSSSGEETQYF. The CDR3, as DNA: TGTGCCAGCAGCTCCTCTAGCGGAGAAGAGACCCAGTACTTC.